This is a list of T cell receptor beta chains from one sample in a study of T-cell memory formation after mild COVID-19. TCRdb re-called the 5' RACE reads with MiXCR, one entry per CDR3 protein. The profile shows about 560,000 distinct CDR3 sequences, roughly 21% of them singletons. The sequenced sample consisted of PBMCs or a T cell subset sorted from them (not recorded which). These receptors came from an adult woman who had mild COVID-19 (a few samples of this study predate the infection). Cell type and time point are not known. CDR3s include the opening cysteine and the closing phenylalanine or tryptophan. The D gene is left open where the match is weak. Clone size is shown for a subset of rows, as once, few, many or a class of expanded clone.

TRBJ1-1 many TRBV5-1 TRBD1 CASSPGQGVDGNTEAFF TGCGCCAGCAGCCCCGGACAGGGCGTGGATGGGAACACTGAAGCTTTCTTT
TRBJ2-7 NA TRBV28 NA CASSYPSGSSYEQYF TGTGCCAGCAGTTACCCCAGTGGCAGCTCCTACGAGCAGTACTTC
TRBJ2-7 NA TRBV20-1 TRBD1 CSARVDRGAYEQYF TGCAGTGCTAGAGTGGACAGGGGAGCCTACGAGCAGTACTTC
TRBJ2-7 NA TRBV6-1 TRBD1 CASDGQGSYEQYF TGTGCCAGCGACGGACAGGGTTCCTACGAGCAGTACTTC
TRBJ1-1 many TRBV30 NA CAWSVQANTEAFF TGTGCCTGGAGTGTACAGGCGAACACTGAAGCTTTCTTT
TRBJ2-5 NA TRBV2 TRBD2 CASSARLAGGQETQYF TGTGCCAGCAGTGCCCGACTAGCGGGGGGACAAGAGACCCAGTACTTC
TRBJ2-3 NA TRBV7-9 NA CASSSFLFGSSDTQYF TGTGCCAGCAGCTCATTCCTTTTTGGGAGTTCGGATACGCAGTATTTT
TRBJ1-4 NA TRBV5-1 TRBD1 CASSTGASTNEKLFF TGCGCCAGCAGCACAGGGGCTTCCACTAATGAAAAACTGTTTTTT
TRBJ2-3 NA TRBV7-3 NA CASSLTASALDTQYF TGTGCCAGCAGCTTAACAGCCTCGGCGTTAGATACGCAGTATTTT
TRBJ2-3 NA TRBV7-3 NA CASSFGTRTDTQYF TGTGCCAGCAGCTTCGGGACTCGAACAGATACGCAGTATTTT
TRBJ1-6 NA TRBV12-3/TRBV12-4 TRBD1 CASGTGNNSPLHF TGTGCCAGCGGGACAGGGAATAATTCACCCCTCCACTTT
TRBJ2-4 many TRBV12-3/TRBV12-4 NA CASSLHSGIAKNIQYF TGTGCCAGCAGTCTCCATAGCGGTATAGCCAAAAACATTCAGTACTTC
TRBJ2-3 many TRBV4-1 NA CASSHVRDTQYF TGCGCCAGCAGCCACGTCAGAGATACGCAGTATTTT
TRBJ2-2 NA TRBV12-3/TRBV12-4 NA CASSFGRPENTGELFF TGTGCCAGCAGTTTCGGACGACCTGAGAACACCGGGGAGCTGTTTTTT
TRBJ2-1 NA TRBV29-1 NA CSVPETAYNEQFF TGCAGCGTTCCCGAGACTGCTTACAATGAGCAGTTCTTC
TRBJ2-2 NA TRBV5-1 NA CASSLRPRSNTGELFF TGCGCCAGCAGCTTGAGGCCGAGGTCGAACACCGGGGAGCTGTTTTTT
TRBJ2-1 NA TRBV7-9 NA CASSWDYNEQFF TGTGCCAGCAGCTGGGACTACAATGAGCAGTTCTTC
TRBJ2-1 few TRBV6-5 TRBD2 CASKEAGGYYNEQFF TGTGCCAGCAAAGAAGCGGGGGGCTACTACAATGAGCAGTTCTTC
TRBJ2-2 few TRBV9 NA CASSVGLDVGGELFF TGTGCCAGCAGCGTAGGACTAGATGTGGGCGGGGAGCTGTTTTTT
TRBJ2-7 NA TRBV9 TRBD1 CASSVGGQGGKNEQYF TGTGCCAGCAGCGTTGGCGGACAGGGCGGTAAAAACGAGCAGTACTTC
TRBJ1-2 few TRBV30 TRBD1 CAWSVLGQTTGGYTF TGTGCCTGGAGCGTACTGGGACAGACTACCGGAGGCTACACCTTC
TRBJ1-2 NA TRBV7-2 TRBD1 CASSFYRGQDGYTF TGTGCCAGCAGCTTTTACAGGGGGCAGGACGGCTACACCTTC
TRBJ1-1 many TRBV7-2 NA CASSAGRNTEAFF TGTGCCAGCAGCGCGGGACGGAACACTGAAGCTTTCTTT
TRBJ2-7 NA TRBV12-3/TRBV12-4 TRBD2 CASSFSYGAPPGLAVNFGYEQYF TGTGCCAGCAGTTTTTCCTATGGGGCCCCTCCGGGACTAGCGGTGAATTTTGGCTACGAGCAGTACTTC
TRBJ1-2 NA TRBV2 NA CASTTVAGDYGYTF TGTGCCAGCACCACCGTCGCTGGGGACTATGGCTACACCTTC
TRBJ1-2 NA TRBV7-2 NA CASTRVGVGGYTF TGTGCCAGCACCCGGGTCGGGGTAGGAGGCTACACCTTC
TRBJ1-1 few TRBV3-1 NA CASSQDRSREEAFF TGTGCCAGCAGCCAAGATCGGTCCCGGGAAGAAGCTTTCTTT
TRBJ2-5 NA TRBV29-1 NA CSVLFGEETQYF TGCAGCGTCCTCTTCGGGGAAGAGACCCAGTACTTC
TRBJ2-7 few TRBV1 NA CTSSQDTAGTYEQYF TGCACCAGCAGCCAAGATACGGCGGGAACCTACGAGCAGTACTTC
TRBJ2-1 NA TRBV7-2 NA CASSINNEQFF TGTGCCAGCAGCATCAACAATGAGCAGTTCTTC
TRBJ2-7 NA TRBV6-5 TRBD2 CASSRYRGSYEQYF TGTGCCAGCAGCCGATATCGCGGGAGTTATGAGCAGTACTTC
TRBJ1-2 few TRBV11-1 TRBD1 CASSLAPTGYGYTF TGTGCCAGCAGCTTAGCCCCGACAGGGTATGGCTACACCTTC
TRBJ1-5 once TRBV20-1 TRBD1 CSASVPGQGYQPQHF TGCAGTGCTAGCGTCCCGGGACAGGGGTATCAGCCCCAGCATTTT
TRBJ1-5 NA TRBV20-1 TRBD1 CSARTGDQPQHF TGCAGTGCTAGAACAGGGGATCAGCCCCAGCATTTT
TRBJ1-5 few TRBV3-1 TRBD1 CASSQSTGVGQPQHF TGTGCCAGCAGCCAGAGTACAGGGGTCGGTCAGCCCCAGCATTTT
TRBJ1-2 few TRBV15 TRBD1 CATSRDVTGLYGYTF TGTGCCACCAGCAGAGATGTGACAGGGCTCTATGGCTACACCTTC
TRBJ2-7 NA TRBV3-1 NA CASSRGSPGYEQYF TGTGCCAGCAGCCGGGGCAGTCCTGGCTACGAGCAGTACTTC
TRBJ2-3 NA TRBV2 TRBD2 CASSVQRGAVDTQYF TGTGCCAGCAGTGTCCAGCGGGGGGCCGTGGATACGCAGTATTTT
TRBJ2-5 NA TRBV28 TRBD2 CASSLWGLAGDQETQYF TGTGCCAGCAGTTTATGGGGGCTAGCGGGGGACCAAGAGACCCAGTACTTC
TRBJ1-1 NA TRBV12-3/TRBV12-4 NA CASSPLEVRNTEAFF TGTGCCAGCAGCCCCTTAGAAGTGAGGAACACTGAAGCTTTCTTT
TRBJ2-7 NA TRBV10-3 NA CAIRSGTEGHEQYF TGTGCCATCCGGTCCGGGACCGAAGGACACGAGCAGTACTTC
TRBJ1-1 few TRBV11-2 NA CASSSLAGRGHTEAFF TGTGCCAGCAGCTCCCTCGCGGGTCGGGGCCACACTGAAGCTTTCTTT
TRBJ2-1 NA TRBV7-9 TRBD2 CASSLTGGPYNEQFF TGTGCCAGCAGCTTAACGGGGGGGCCCTACAATGAGCAGTTCTTC
TRBJ1-1 NA TRBV7-3 NA CASSSTGVDTEAFF TGTGCCAGCAGCTCCACAGGCGTCGACACTGAAGCTTTCTTT
TRBJ2-5 NA TRBV7-9 TRBD2 CASSRGGVEETQYF TGTGCCAGCAGCCGCGGGGGGGTGGAGGAGACCCAGTACTTC
TRBJ2-4 many TRBV19 NA CASSIRGVNIQYF TGTGCCAGTAGTATTAGGGGAGTAAACATTCAGTACTTC